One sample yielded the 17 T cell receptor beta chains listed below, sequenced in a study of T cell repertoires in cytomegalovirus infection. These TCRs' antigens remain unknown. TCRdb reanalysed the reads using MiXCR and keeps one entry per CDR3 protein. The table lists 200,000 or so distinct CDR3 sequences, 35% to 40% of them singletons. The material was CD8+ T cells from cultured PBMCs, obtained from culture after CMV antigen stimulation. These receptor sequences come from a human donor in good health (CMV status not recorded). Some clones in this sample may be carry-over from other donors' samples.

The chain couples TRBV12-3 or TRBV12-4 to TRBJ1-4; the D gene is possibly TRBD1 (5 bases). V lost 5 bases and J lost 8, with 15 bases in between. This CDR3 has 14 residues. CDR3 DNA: TGTGCCAGCAGTAGGGGAATTCCCCGAGAAAAACTGTTTTTT. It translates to CASSRGIPREKLFF.

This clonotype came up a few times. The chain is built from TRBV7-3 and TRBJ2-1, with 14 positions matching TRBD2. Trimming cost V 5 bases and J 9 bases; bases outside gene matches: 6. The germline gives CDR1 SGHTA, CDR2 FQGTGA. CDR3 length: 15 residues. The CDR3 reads CASSRLAGGPIEQFF. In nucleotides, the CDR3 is TGTGCCAGCAGCCGACTAGCGGGAGGGCCGATTGAGCAGTTCTTC.

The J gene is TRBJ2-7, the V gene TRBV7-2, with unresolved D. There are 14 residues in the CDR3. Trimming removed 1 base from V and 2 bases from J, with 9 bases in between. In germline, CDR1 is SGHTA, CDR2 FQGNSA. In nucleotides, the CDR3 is TGTGCCAGCAGCTTAGGCATGGGAACCTACGAGCAGTACTTC. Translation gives CASSLGMGTYEQYF.

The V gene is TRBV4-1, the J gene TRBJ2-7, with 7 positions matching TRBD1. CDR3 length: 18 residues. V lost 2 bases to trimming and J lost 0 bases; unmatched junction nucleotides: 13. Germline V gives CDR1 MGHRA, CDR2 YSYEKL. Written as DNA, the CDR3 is TGCGCCAGCAGCCAAACCGGCGGACAGGCTTTGAGCTCCTACGAGCAGTACTTC. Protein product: CASSQTGGQALSSYEQYF.

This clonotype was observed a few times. This CDR3 is CASSLDRGLAIEQFF. CDR3 sequence (DNA): TGTGCCAGCAGCTTAGACCGGGGACTAGCGATCGAGCAGTTCTTC. The chain carries TRBV7-8 and TRBJ2-1; 10 positions agree with TRBD2. The ends lost 1 base at V and 10 bases at J; junction bases unmatched: 7. This CDR3 spans 15 amino acids. Germline V lookup: CDR1 SGHVS, CDR2 FQNEAQ.

CDR3 region: CASSASSGTGTYEQYF. CDR3 DNA sequence: TGTGCCAGCAGCGCCTCTTCCGGGACGGGGACCTACGAGCAGTACTTC. J is TRBJ2-7 and V is TRBV11-2; D may correspond to TRBD1 or TRBD2 (5 bases each). The CDR3 extends over 16 amino acids. Germline loops: CDR1 SGHAT, CDR2 FQNNGV. V gave up 5 bases and J gave up 2 bases, with 19 bases separating them.

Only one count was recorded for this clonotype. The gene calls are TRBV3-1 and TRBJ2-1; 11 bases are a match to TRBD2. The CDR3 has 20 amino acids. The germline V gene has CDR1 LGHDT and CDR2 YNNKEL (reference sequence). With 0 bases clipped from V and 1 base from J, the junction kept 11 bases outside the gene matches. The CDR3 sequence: CASSQDQLAGASLSYNEQFF. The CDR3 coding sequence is TGTGCCAGCAGCCAAGATCAACTAGCGGGGGCCTCCCTATCCTACAATGAGCAGTTCTTC.

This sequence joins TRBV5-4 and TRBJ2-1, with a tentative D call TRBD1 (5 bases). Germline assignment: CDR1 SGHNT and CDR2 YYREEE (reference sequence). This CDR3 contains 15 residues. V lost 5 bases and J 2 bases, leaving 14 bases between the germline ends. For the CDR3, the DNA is TGTGCCAGCAGGAGAGTAGGGGCAACCTACAATGAGCAGTTCTTC. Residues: CASRRVGATYNEQFF.

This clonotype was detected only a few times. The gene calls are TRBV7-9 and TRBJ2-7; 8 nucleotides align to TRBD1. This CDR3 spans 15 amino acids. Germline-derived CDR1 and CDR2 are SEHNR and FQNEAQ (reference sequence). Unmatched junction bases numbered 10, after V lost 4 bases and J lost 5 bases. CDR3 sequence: CASSYPRQGPNEQYF. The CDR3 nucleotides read TGTGCCAGCAGCTACCCCCGACAGGGGCCAAACGAGCAGTACTTC.

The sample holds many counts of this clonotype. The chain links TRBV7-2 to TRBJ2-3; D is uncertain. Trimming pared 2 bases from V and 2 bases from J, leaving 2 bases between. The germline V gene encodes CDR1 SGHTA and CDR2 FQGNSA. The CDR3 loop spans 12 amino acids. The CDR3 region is CASSLITDTQYF. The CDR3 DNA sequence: TGTGCCAGCAGCTTAATCACAGATACGCAGTATTTT.

CDR3 DNA sequence: TGTGCCAGCAGCTTCGGGGCCCTACTAGCGGGAGAGCGACAAGAGACCCAGTACTTC. Protein sequence: CASSFGALLAGERQETQYF. The chain links TRBV7-9 to TRBJ2-5; 11 bases agree with TRBD2. CDR1 and CDR2 from the germline V gene are SEHNR and FQNEAQ (reference sequence). The CDR3 has 19 amino acids. V trimming: 3 bases; J trimming: 2 bases; junction bases outside the gene matches: 14.

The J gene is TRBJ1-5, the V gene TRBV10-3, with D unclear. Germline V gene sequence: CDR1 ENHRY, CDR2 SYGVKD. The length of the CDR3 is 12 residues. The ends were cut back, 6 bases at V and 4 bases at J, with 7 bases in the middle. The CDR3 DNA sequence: TGTGCCATCAGCGTAGAGAATCAGCCCCAGCATTTT. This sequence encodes CAISVENQPQHF.

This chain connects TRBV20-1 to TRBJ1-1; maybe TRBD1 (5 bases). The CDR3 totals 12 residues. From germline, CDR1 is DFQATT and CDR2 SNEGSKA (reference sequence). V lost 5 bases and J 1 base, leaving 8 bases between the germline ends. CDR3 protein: CSAPGQNTEAFF. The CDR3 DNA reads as TGCAGTGCTCCTGGACAGAACACTGAAGCTTTCTTT.

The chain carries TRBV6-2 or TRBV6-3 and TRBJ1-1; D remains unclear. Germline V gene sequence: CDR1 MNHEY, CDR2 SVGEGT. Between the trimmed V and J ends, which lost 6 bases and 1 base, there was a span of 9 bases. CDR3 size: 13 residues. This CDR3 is CASRMTENTEAFF. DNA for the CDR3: TGTGCCAGCAGAATGACGGAGAACACTGAAGCTTTCTTT.

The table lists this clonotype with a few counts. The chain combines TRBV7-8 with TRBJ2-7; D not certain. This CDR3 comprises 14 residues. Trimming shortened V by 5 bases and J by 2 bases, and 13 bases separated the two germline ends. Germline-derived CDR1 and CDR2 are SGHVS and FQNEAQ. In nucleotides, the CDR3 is TGTGCCAGCAGCCCCCCGTGGGCAACCTACGAGCAGTACTTC. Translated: CASSPPWATYEQYF.

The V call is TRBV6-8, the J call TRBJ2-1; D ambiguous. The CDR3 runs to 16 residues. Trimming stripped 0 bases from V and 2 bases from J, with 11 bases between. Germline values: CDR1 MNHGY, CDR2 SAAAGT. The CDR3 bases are TGTGCCAGCAGTTACTCATCGGGTGAAACCTACAATGAGCAGTTCTTC. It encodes CASSYSSGETYNEQFF.

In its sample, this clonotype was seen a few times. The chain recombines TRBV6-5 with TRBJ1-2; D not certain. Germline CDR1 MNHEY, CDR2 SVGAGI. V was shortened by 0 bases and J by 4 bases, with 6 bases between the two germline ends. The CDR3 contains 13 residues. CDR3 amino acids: CASSYSQSYGYTF. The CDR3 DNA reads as TGTGCCAGCAGTTACTCACAGAGCTATGGCTACACCTTC.